The clone carrying this T cell receptor (beta chain) was detected ten times or more. Its antigen is not identified. The sample originates from a study of T cells after yellow fever vaccination. Study-level points and caveats: Boosting was followed by the reappearance of most primary-vaccination clones (less than 98% CD4, about 88% CD8).

The CDR3 consists of 14 residues. CDR1 and CDR2 from the germline V gene are SEHNR and FQNEAQ (reference sequence). V dropped 4 bases and J dropped 1 base, with 10 bases sitting between them. Conversion of TCR transcripts into cDNA relied on 5'RACE template switching, which added a universal primer site and UMIs. TCRdb reanalysed the 5' RACE reads using MiXCR and keeps one entry per CDR3 protein. The sample has 100,000 to 150,000 distinct CDR3 sequences; 13% to 15% are singletons. The V and J genes are TRBV7-9 and TRBJ2-5, with D perhaps matching TRBD2 (5 bases). The sequence was collected from a man aged 18 to 29 who received the YFV17D yellow fever vaccine. Sequencing was performed on CD8+ T cells sorted from PBMCs, taken 5 days after the yellow fever booster vaccination. The CDR3 sequence: CASSSRGLQETQYF. The DNA for the CDR3 is TGTGCCAGCAGCTCCAGAGGGCTCCAAGAGACCCAGTACTTC.